The next 20 T cell receptor beta chains were all read from a single sample in a study of a mutant IDH1 vaccine in newly diagnosed glioma. As to time point: week 35, safety follow-up. A single vaccine dose contained 300 ug of mutant IDH1 20-mer peptide, and topical imiquimod was used with it. Here immunoSEQ multiplex PCR was the method, and the copy in TCRdb shows in-frame clones only, minus some. The sample holds about 48,000 clones; approximately 79% are singletons and the top ten take roughly 6.8%. Antigen specificity for these receptors is unknown. The starting material was PBMCs, obtained from a glioma patient whose treatment included an IDH1 peptide vaccine. The origin of the receptors is a man aged 35-49 years with glioma.

The chain is built from TRBV6-6 and TRBJ2-3; TRBD1 agrees at 7 bases. V shed 4 bases and J 1 base; nucleotides not matched to a gene: 8. Germline CDR1 and CDR2: MNHNY and SVGAGI (reference sequence). CDR3 length equals 16 residues. As DNA, the CDR3 is TGTGCCAGCAGTTCCCAGGGGGTGCAGGGCACAGATACGCAGTATTTT. Amino acids: CASSSQGVQGTDTQYF.

This clone was recorded once. J is TRBJ2-7 and V is TRBV5-5; D is perhaps TRBD2 (5 bases). Trimming removed 4 bases at V and 3 bases at J, with 17 bases between. The germline V gene encodes CDR1 SGHKS and CDR2 YYEKEE (reference sequence). The CDR3 consists of 15 residues. The CDR3 sequence: CASSRTGSENYEQYF. The CDR3 DNA sequence: TGTGCCAGCAGCAGGACGGGAAGCGAGAACTACGAGCAGTACTTC.

V usage is TRBV29-1 and J usage is TRBJ1-3, with a tentative D call TRBD1 (5 bases). Germline CDR1 reads SQVTM; CDR2 reads ANQGSEA. The ends were cut back, 3 bases at V and 3 bases at J, with 12 bases in the middle. The CDR3 contains 14 residues. The CDR3 DNA is TGCAGCGTTGATCTCGCAGGGTTTGGAAACACCATATATTTT. This gives the protein CSVDLAGFGNTIYF.

The chain couples TRBV5-1 to TRBJ2-7; unclear D gene. Trimming removed 4 bases at V and 0 bases at J, with 5 bases between. The CDR3 extends over 12 amino acids. Per germline, CDR1 SGHRS and CDR2 YFSETQ. Here the CDR3 reads CASSGTSYEQYF. The DNA for the CDR3 is TGCGCCAGCAGCGGTACCTCCTACGAGCAGTACTTC.

The sample holds a few counts of this clone. This sequence joins TRBV29-1 and TRBJ1-1, with 8 positions matching TRBD1. The junction had 5 bases not matched to a gene; V was cut back by 5 bases and J by 0 bases. Germline V gives CDR1 SQVTM, CDR2 ANQGSEA. The CDR3 runs to 14 residues. CDR3 in amino acids: CSVRTGRMNTEAFF. The CDR3 nucleotides read TGCAGCGTTCGGACAGGGCGCATGAACACTGAAGCTTTCTTT.

The chain carries TRBV6-4 and TRBJ1-2; 7 nucleotides align to TRBD1. CDR3 size: 14 residues. Germline values: CDR1 MRHNA, CDR2 SNTAGT. J gave up 5 bases and V 6 bases, and 9 bases lay outside the gene matches. The CDR3 nucleotides read TGTGCCAGCAGGCCGGGACAGAATTCTTATGGCTACACCTTC. Protein product: CASRPGQNSYGYTF.

This chain links TRBV7-2 with TRBJ2-6; the D is unclear. CDR1 and CDR2 (germline): SGHTA, FQGNSA. The CDR3 length is 15 residues. Trimming pared 2 bases from V and 1 base from J, leaving 6 bases between. This CDR3 reads CASSLYASGANVLTF. As DNA, the CDR3 is TGTGCCAGCAGCTTATATGCATCTGGGGCCAACGTCCTGACTTTC.

This clone was detected once. This chain joins TRBV25-1 and TRBJ2-3; D gene ambiguous. The CDR3 length is 12 residues. Germline V lookup: CDR1 MGHDK, CDR2 SYGVNS. The V and J ends lost 2 bases and 6 bases respectively, with 6 bases between them. The CDR3 DNA reads as TGTGCCAGCAGTGAAGAAATGGATACGCAGTATTTT. Protein: CASSEEMDTQYF.

This clone showed up just once. V is TRBV5-1 and J is TRBJ2-1; D unclear. Per germline, CDR1 SGHRS and CDR2 YFSETQ. V shed 4 bases and J shed 0 bases, with 11 bases lying between them. This CDR3 contains 15 residues. The CDR3 sequence: CASSVERPSYNEQFF. The CDR3 DNA is TGCGCCAGCAGCGTGGAACGGCCCTCCTACAATGAGCAGTTCTTC.

This rearrangement joins TRBV9 to TRBJ2-3, with D possibly TRBD2 on 5 matching bases. The germline CDR1 and CDR2 sequences are SGDLS and YYNGEE. The CDR3 consists of 15 residues. V was clipped by 3 bases and J by 1 base, with 12 bases between them. CDR3 region: CASSARRGGTDTQYF. The CDR3 DNA sequence: TGTGCCAGCAGCGCACGCCGGGGAGGCACAGATACGCAGTATTTT. The full variable domain, with the rest looked up from reference TRBV9 and TRBJ2-3, is DSGVTQTPKHLITATGQRVTLRCSPRSGDLSVYWYQQSLDQGLQFLIQYYNGEERAKGNILERFSAQQFPDLHSELNLSSLELGDSALYFCASSARRGGTDTQYFGPGTRLTVL.

The chain links TRBV14 to TRBJ1-1; the D gene is possibly TRBD1 (6 bases). This CDR3 comprises 14 residues. Between the trimmed V and J ends, which lost 3 bases and 10 bases, there was a span of 18 bases. Germline assignment: CDR1 SGHDN and CDR2 FVKESK. As DNA, the CDR3 is TGTGCCAGCAGCCACAGAGACCCAGGGGAAGGAGCTTTCTTT. This encodes CASSHRDPGEGAFF. Filled out from reference TRBV14 and TRBJ1-1, the complete variable domain reads EAGVTQFPSHSVIEKGQTVTLRCDPISGHDNLYWYRRVMGKEIKFLLHFVKESKQDESGMPNNRFLAERTGGTYSTLKVQPAELEDSGVYFCASSHRDPGEGAFFGQGTRLTVV.

The J gene is TRBJ2-7, the V gene TRBV27, with D maybe TRBD2 (6 bases). Germline V CDR1 and CDR2: MNHEY, SMNVEV (reference sequence). The CDR3 runs to 14 residues. Trimming took 2 bases from V and 4 from J, leaving 12 bases between them. CDR3 loop: CASSLVGGGYEQYF. The CDR3 bases are TGTGCCAGCAGTTTAGTCGGGGGTGGGTACGAGCAGTACTTC.

The V and J genes are TRBV5-1 and TRBJ1-3, with a weak D call TRBD1 (5 bases). V shed 4 bases and J shed 1 base, with 12 bases lying between them. Germline V gene sequence: CDR1 SGHRS, CDR2 YFSETQ. This CDR3 has 15 amino acids. CDR3 nucleotide sequence: TGCGCCAGCAGCATGAGGGGAAAATCTGGAAACACCATATATTTT. Protein sequence: CASSMRGKSGNTIYF.

J is TRBJ1-1 and V is TRBV5-1; D perhaps matches TRBD1 (6 bases). V was shortened by 0 bases and J by 4 bases, with 16 bases between the two germline ends. This CDR3 is 16 amino acids long. Germline CDR1 SGHRS, CDR2 YFSETQ. The CDR3 DNA is TGCGCCAGCAGCTTGGGGGCTGCAGGGGCTGCCACTGAAGCTTTCTTT. Protein product: CASSLGAAGAATEAFF.

This chain uses TRBV2 with TRBJ2-6, with D perhaps matching TRBD1 (6 bases). Trimming removed 6 bases from V and 3 bases from J, with 12 bases in between. From germline, CDR1 is SNHLY and CDR2 FYNNEI. This CDR3 region has 15 residues. The CDR3 loop reads CASSETGFGANVLTF. DNA of the CDR3: TGTGCCAGCAGCGAAACAGGGTTTGGGGCCAACGTCCTGACTTTC.

The chain joins TRBV2 to TRBJ2-2; D might be TRBD1 (5 bases). CDR3 length: 15 amino acids. The germline gives CDR1 SNHLY, CDR2 FYNNEI. The V gene lost 6 bases and the J gene lost 4 bases, with 15 bases spanning the gap. As DNA, the CDR3 is TGTGCCAGCAGCTCTTCAGGGTTGGCCACCGGGGAGCTGTTTTTT. It translates to CASSSSGLATGELFF.

The chain couples TRBV6-1 to TRBJ1-2, with D possibly being TRBD1 (5 bases). V gave up 7 bases and J gave up 3 bases, with 15 bases separating them. Germline loops: CDR1 MNHNS, CDR2 SASEGT. The CDR3 loop spans 14 amino acids. CDR3 sequence (DNA): TGTGCCAGCAAGTCGGGGGTGCGGCACTATGGCTACACCTTC. Encoded protein: CASKSGVRHYGYTF.

This clone has a single count. V usage is TRBV5-1 and J usage is TRBJ1-1; 7 bases line up with TRBD1. The V gene's germline CDR1 is SGHRS and CDR2 YFSETQ. The CDR3 consists of 16 residues. Trimming at V came to 5 bases and at J to 7 bases, leaving 17 bases not matched to a gene. The CDR3 reads CASSRTGPPRGNEAFF. In DNA form, the CDR3 reads TGCGCCAGCAGTCGGACAGGCCCACCAAGGGGAAATGAAGCTTTCTTT.

The V call is TRBV27, the J call TRBJ1-6, with TRBD1 identical over 9 bases. Germline V gene lookup returns CDR1 MNHEY and CDR2 SMNVEV (reference sequence). There are 14 residues in the CDR3. The trim removed 8 bases at V and 14 bases at J, leaving 13 bases unmatched. CDR3 loop: CASGDRDRIRALHF. The CDR3 nucleotides are TGTGCCAGCGGGGACAGGGATAGAATTCGAGCCCTCCACTTT.

In DNA form, the CDR3 reads TGTGCCAGCAGCTTAGCAAAGGGCAGGTGGATAAAGACCCAGTACTTC. Translating it yields CASSLAKGRWIKTQYF. The rearrangement links TRBV13 to TRBJ2-5; no reliable D call. The germline CDR1 and CDR2 sequences are PRHDT and FYEKMQ (reference sequence). The CDR3 sequence is 16 residues long. Trimming stripped 1 base from V and 6 bases from J, with 18 bases between.